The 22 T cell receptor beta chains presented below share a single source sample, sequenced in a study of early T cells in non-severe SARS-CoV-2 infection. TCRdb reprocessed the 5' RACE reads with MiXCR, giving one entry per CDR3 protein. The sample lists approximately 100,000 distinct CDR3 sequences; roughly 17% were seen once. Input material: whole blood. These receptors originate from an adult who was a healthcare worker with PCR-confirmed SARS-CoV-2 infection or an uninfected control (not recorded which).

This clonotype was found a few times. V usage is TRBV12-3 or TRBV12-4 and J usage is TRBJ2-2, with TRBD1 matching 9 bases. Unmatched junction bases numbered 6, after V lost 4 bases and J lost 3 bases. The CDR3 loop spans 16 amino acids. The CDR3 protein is CASSSGTGRYTGELFF. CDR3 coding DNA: TGTGCCAGCAGTTCCGGGACAGGGAGATACACCGGGGAGCTGTTTTTT.

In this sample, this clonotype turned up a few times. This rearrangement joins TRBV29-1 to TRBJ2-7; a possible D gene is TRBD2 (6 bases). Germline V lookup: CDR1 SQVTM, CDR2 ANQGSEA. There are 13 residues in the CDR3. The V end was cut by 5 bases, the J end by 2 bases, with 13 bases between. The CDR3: CSVLLAPTYEQYF. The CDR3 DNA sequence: TGCAGCGTTCTCCTAGCGCCCACCTACGAGCAGTACTTC.

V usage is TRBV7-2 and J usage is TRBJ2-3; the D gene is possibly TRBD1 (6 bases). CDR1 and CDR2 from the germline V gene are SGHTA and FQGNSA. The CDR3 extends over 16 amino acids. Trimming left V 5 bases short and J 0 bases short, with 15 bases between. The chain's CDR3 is CASSQNPGQSTDTQYF. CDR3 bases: TGTGCCAGCAGCCAAAACCCAGGACAGAGCACAGATACGCAGTATTTT.

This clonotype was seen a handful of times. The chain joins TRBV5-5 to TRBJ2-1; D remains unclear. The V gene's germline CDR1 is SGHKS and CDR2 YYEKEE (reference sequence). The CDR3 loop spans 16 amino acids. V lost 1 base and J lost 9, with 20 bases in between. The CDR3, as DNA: TGTGCCAGCAGCTTGCCCCACGGAGCGTTAAACGGTGAGCAGTTCTTC. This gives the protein CASSLPHGALNGEQFF. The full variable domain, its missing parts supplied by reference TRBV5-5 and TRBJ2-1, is DAGVTQSPTHLIKTRGQQVTLRCSPISGHKSVSWYQQVLGQGPQFIFQYYEKEERGRGNFPDRFSARQFPNYSSELNVNALLLGDSALYLCASSLPHGALNGEQFFGPGTRLTVL.

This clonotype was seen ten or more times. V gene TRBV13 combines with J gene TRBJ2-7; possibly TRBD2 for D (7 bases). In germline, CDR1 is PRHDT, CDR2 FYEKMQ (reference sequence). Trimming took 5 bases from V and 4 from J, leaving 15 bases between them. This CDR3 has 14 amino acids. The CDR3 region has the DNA TGTGCCAGCAGCCGGGGCGGGGGCAGGTACGAGCAGTACTTC. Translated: CASSRGGGRYEQYF.

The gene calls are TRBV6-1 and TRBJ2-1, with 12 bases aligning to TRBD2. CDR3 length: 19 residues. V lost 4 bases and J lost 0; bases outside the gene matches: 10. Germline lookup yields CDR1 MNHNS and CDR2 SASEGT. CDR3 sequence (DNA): TGTGCCAGCAGTGCCACCCTAGCGGGAGGGAGGAGCTCCTACAATGAGCAGTTCTTC. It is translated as CASSATLAGGRSSYNEQFF.

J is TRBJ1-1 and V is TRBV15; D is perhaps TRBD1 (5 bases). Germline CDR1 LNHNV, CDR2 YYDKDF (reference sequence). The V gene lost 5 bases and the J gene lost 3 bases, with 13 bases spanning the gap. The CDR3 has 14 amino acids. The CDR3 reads CATSSRVVDTEAFF. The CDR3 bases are TGTGCCACCAGCTCCAGGGTGGTGGACACTGAAGCTTTCTTT. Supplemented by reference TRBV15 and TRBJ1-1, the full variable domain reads DAMVIQNPRYQVTQFGKPVTLSCSQTLNHNVMYWYQQKSSQAPKLLFHYYDKDFNNEADTPDNFQSRRPNTSFCFLDIRSPGLGDTAMYLCATSSRVVDTEAFFGQGTRLTVV.

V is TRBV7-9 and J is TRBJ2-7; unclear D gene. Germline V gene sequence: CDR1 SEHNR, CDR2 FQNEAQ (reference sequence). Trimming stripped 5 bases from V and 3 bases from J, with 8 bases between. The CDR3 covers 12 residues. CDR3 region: CASSPLNYEQYF. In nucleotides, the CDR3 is TGTGCCAGCAGCCCACTTAACTACGAGCAGTACTTC. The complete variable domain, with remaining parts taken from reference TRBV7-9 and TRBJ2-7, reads DTGVSQNPRHKITKRGQNVTFRCDPISEHNRLYWYRQTLGQGPEFLTYFQNEAQLEKSRLLSDRFSAERPKGSFSTLEIQRTEQGDSAMYLCASSPLNYEQYFGPGTRLTVT.

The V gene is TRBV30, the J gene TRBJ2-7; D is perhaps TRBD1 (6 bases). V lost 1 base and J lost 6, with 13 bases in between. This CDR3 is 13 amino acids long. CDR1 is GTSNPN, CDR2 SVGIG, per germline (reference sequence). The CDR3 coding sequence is TGTGCCTGGAGTGCCTCCACAGGGACCGAGCAGTACTTC. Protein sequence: CAWSASTGTEQYF.

In DNA, the CDR3 is TGTGCCATCAGAGCGACTAGTTCCTACGAGCAGTACTTC. This encodes CAIRATSSYEQYF. This chain connects TRBV28 to TRBJ2-7; a weak D match, TRBD2 (6 bases). The CDR3 consists of 13 residues. V lost 10 bases, J lost 1 base, and 14 bases lay in between. The germline CDR1 and CDR2 sequences are MDHEN and SYDVKM.

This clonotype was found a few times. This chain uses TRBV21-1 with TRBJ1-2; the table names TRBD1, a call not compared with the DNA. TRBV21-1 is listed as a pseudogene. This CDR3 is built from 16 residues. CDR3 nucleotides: TGTGCCAGCAGCGCCCGGGACAGGGCTGTTGGGGGCGGCTACACCTTC. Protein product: CASSARDRAVGGGYTF.

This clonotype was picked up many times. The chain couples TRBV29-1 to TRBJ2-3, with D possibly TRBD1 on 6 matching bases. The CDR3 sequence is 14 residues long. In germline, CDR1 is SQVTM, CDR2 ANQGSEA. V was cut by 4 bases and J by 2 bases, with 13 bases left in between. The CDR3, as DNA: TGCAGCGTTGGTGGGACATACTACACAGATACGCAGTATTTT. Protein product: CSVGGTYYTDTQYF.

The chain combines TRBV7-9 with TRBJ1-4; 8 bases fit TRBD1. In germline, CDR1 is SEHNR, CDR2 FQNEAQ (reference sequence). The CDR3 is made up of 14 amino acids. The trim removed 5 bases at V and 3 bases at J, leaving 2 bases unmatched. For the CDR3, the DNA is TGTGCCAGCAGCCCGGACAGGGCTAATGAAAAACTGTTTTTT. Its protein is CASSPDRANEKLFF.

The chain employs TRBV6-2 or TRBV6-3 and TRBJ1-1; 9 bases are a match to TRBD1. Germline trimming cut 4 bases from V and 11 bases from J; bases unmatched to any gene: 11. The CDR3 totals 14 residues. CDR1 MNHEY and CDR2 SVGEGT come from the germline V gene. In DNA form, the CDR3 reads TGTGCCAGCAGTTCTCCCTCCGGGACAGGGTTGGCTTTCTTT. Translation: CASSSPSGTGLAFF.

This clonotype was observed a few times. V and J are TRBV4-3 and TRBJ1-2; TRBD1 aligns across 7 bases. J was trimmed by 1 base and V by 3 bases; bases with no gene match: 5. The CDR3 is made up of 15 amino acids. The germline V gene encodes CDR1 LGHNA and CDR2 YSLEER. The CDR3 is CASSHARDSNYGYTF. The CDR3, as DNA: TGCGCCAGCAGCCACGCTAGGGACAGTAACTATGGCTACACCTTC.

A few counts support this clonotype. DNA for the CDR3: TGTGCCAGCAGCGTCAACGACAGAGCCTACGAGCAGTACTTC. Amino acids: CASSVNDRAYEQYF. The J gene is TRBJ2-7, the V gene TRBV9, with D possibly matching TRBD1 (5 bases). This CDR3 has 14 residues. V was shortened by 2 bases and J by 2 bases, with 11 bases between the two germline ends. CDR1 and CDR2 from the germline V gene are SGDLS and YYNGEE. Based on the CDR3 plus reference TRBV9 and TRBJ2-7, the full variable domain is DSGVTQTPKHLITATGQRVTLRCSPRSGDLSVYWYQQSLDQGLQFLIQYYNGEERAKGNILERFSAQQFPDLHSELNLSSLELGDSALYFCASSVNDRAYEQYFGPGTRLTVT.

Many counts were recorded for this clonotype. The chain's CDR3 is CSASSTGSNQPQHF. The CDR3 DNA follows: TGCAGTGCTAGCTCCACAGGGAGCAATCAGCCCCAGCATTTT. V gene TRBV20-1 combines with J gene TRBJ1-5, with D perhaps TRBD1 (6 bases). There are 14 residues in the CDR3. V gave up 3 bases and J gave up 1 base, with 10 bases separating them. Germline CDR1 is DFQATT and CDR2 is SNEGSKA (reference sequence).

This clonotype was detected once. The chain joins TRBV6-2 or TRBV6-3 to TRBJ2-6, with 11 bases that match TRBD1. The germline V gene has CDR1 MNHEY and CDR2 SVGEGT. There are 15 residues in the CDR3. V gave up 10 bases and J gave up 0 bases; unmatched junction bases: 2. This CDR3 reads CATGTGGSGANVLTF. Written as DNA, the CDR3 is TGTGCCACCGGGACAGGGGGCTCTGGGGCCAACGTCCTGACTTTC.

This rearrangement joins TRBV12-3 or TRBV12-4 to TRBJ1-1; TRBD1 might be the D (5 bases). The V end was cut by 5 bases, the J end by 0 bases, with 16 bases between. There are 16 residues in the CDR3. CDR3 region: CASSPPKGIMNTEAFF. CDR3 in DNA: TGTGCCAGCAGTCCCCCCAAGGGGATCATGAACACTGAAGCTTTCTTT.

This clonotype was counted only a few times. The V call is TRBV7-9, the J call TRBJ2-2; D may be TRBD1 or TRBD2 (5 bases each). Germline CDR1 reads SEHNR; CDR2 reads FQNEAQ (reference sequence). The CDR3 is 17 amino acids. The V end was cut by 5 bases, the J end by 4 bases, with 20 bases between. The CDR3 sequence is CASSNARTPEGTGELFF. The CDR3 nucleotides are TGTGCCAGCAGCAACGCGAGGACACCCGAGGGCACCGGGGAGCTGTTTTTT.

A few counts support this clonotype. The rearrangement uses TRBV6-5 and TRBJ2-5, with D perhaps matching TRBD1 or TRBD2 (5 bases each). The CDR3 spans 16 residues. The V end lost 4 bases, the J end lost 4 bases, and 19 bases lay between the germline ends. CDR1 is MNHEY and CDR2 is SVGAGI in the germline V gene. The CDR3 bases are TGTGCCAGCAGTTCGTTGAGGGGACGGTGGGGAGAGACCCAGTACTTC. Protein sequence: CASSSLRGRWGETQYF.

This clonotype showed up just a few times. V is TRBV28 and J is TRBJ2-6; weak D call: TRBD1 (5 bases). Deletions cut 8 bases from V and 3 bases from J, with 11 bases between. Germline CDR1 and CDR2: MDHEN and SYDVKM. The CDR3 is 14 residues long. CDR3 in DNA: TGTGCCAGCGGGAAGGGGTATGGGGCCAACGTCCTGACTTTC. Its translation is CASGKGYGANVLTF. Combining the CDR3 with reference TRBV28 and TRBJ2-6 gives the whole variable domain DVKVTQSSRYLVKRTGEKVFLECVQDMDHENMFWYRQDPGLGLRLIYFSYDVKMKEKGDIPEGYSVSREKKERFSLILESASTNQTSMYLCASGKGYGANVLTFGAGSRLTVL.